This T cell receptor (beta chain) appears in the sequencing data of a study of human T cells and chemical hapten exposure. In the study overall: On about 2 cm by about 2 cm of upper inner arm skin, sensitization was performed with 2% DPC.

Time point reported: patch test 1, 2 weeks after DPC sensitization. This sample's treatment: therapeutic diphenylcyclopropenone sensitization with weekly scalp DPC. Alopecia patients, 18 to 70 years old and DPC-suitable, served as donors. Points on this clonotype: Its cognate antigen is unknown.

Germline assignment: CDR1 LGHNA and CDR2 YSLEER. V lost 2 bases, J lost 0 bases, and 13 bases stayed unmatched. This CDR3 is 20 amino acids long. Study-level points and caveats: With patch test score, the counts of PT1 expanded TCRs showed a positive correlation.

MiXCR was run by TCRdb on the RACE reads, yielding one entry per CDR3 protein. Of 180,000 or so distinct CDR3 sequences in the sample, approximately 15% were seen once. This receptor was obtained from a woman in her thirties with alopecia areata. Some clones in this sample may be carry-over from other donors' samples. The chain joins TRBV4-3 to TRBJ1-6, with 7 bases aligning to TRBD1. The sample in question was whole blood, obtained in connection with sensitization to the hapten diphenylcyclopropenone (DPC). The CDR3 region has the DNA TGCGCCAGCAGCCAACACAGGGGACTTACCGCTAGCTCCTATAATTCACCCCTCCACTTT. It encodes CASSQHRGLTASSYNSPLHF.